Listed below are T cell receptor beta chains from one sample, sequenced in a study of T cells in Graves' hyperthyroidism and ophthalmopathy. TCRdb passed the multiplex PCR reads through MiXCR, listing each CDR3 protein once. This table has around 520,000 distinct CDR3 sequences, roughly an eighth appearing once. The sequenced sample consisted of blood. The receptors stem from a woman under 30 with Graves' hyperthyroidism. Both conserved end residues are part of each CDR3.

V	J	CDR3
TRBV19	TRBJ2-7	CASSIGGTNDEQYF
TRBV15	TRBJ2-1	CATSRDGREWNNEQFF
TRBV12-3/TRBV12-4	TRBJ1-2	CASSRQGAQGGYGYTF
TRBV2	TRBJ1-3	CASSHTPGRKNAIYF
TRBV10-3	TRBJ2-7	CAISTPGTSVSYEQYF
TRBV6-2/TRBV6-3	TRBJ2-3	CASSMTSGRTDTQYF
TRBV2	TRBJ2-1	CARERRLGVDNEQFF
TRBV9	TRBJ2-2	CASSVGNRAGELFF
TRBV9	TRBJ2-7	CASSISGDPYEQYF
TRBV18	TRBJ2-3	CASSPPSLAGAQGPDTQYF